The 12 T cell receptor beta chains in this list originate from one sample, sequenced in a study of cytomegalovirus exposure and HLA in healthy donors. Method: immunoSEQ multiplex PCR; TCRdb's copy keeps in-frame clones and lacks some. The table lists 150,000 to 180,000 clones, around nine tenths of them singletons, with about a fifth in the top ten. What was sequenced was PBMCs. The source of these receptors is a man aged 18 to 29 in good health and CMV-seropositive.

This sequence joins TRBV6-1 and TRBJ2-7; TRBD2 agrees at 8 bases. The germline CDR1 and CDR2 sequences are MNHNS and SASEGT. The CDR3 is 15 residues long. The J segment lost 1 base and the V segment lost 7 bases, leaving 9 bases of the junction unmatched. In DNA, the CDR3 is TGTGCCAGCACGGGAGGGGCAAAAGGGTCCTACGAGCAGTACTTC. Amino acid sequence: CASTGGAKGSYEQYF.

The count of this clone is one. The genes are TRBV11-2 and TRBJ2-1; D not certain. Looked up from germline, CDR1 is SGHAT and CDR2 is FQNNGV. This CDR3 contains 15 residues. The V end lost 5 bases, the J end lost 10 bases, and 21 bases lay between the germline ends. In DNA, the CDR3 is TGTGCCAGCAGCCATATTTATGGCCCCTCTGTCGAGCAGTTCTTC. Protein: CASSHIYGPSVEQFF.

The V gene is TRBV5-6, the J gene TRBJ1-2; D uncertain. CDR1 and CDR2 (germline): SGHDT, YYEEEE. Trimming shortened V by 0 bases and J by 8 bases, and 11 bases separated the two germline ends. This CDR3 contains 13 residues. The chain's CDR3 is CASSLGYIRGYTF. CDR3 coding DNA: TGTGCCAGCAGCTTGGGATATATACGGGGCTACACCTTC.

This clone appeared a single time. CDR3 protein: CASRGGGEDTQYF. The CDR3 region has the DNA TGTGCCAGCCGGGGCGGGGGGGAAGATACGCAGTATTTT. The chain is built from TRBV9 and TRBJ2-3; TRBD2 agrees at 9 bases. Trimming at V came to 7 bases and at J to 5 bases, leaving 5 bases not matched to a gene. The CDR3 length is 13 residues. Per germline, CDR1 SGDLS and CDR2 YYNGEE.

The gene calls are TRBV7-8 and TRBJ1-2; possibly TRBD1 for D (6 bases). This CDR3 contains 16 residues. V dropped 5 bases and J dropped 7 bases, with 23 bases sitting between them. Germline-derived CDR1 and CDR2 are SGHVS and FQNEAQ. CDR3 in DNA: TGTGCCAGCAGCCTCCGGGGGGGCCGGGGCCTATCTGGCTACACCTTC. Residues: CASSLRGGRGLSGYTF.

This chain connects TRBV7-2 to TRBJ1-5, with D perhaps matching TRBD1 (6 bases). Trimming shortened V by 4 bases and J by 5 bases, and 12 bases separated the two germline ends. Germline CDR1 SGHTA, CDR2 FQGNSA. The CDR3 spans 14 residues. CDR3 region: CASSSGQQHQPQHF. The CDR3 DNA reads as TGTGCCAGCAGCTCAGGACAGCAACATCAGCCCCAGCATTTT.

The chain carries TRBV25-1 and TRBJ2-1; 8 positions agree with TRBD2. In germline, CDR1 is MGHDK, CDR2 SYGVNS. The V gene end was trimmed by 5 bases and the J gene end by 5 bases; junction bases not matched to a gene: 8. The CDR3 contains 15 residues. This CDR3 is CASSPLTGGDNEQFF. DNA for the CDR3: TGTGCCAGCAGTCCCCTGACGGGGGGGGACAATGAGCAGTTCTTC.

The chain's CDR3 is CASSEVGVARSGGYTF. The CDR3 nucleotides are TGCGCCAGCAGTGAGGTAGGGGTCGCAAGGTCTGGCGGCTACACCTTC. J is TRBJ1-2 and V is TRBV10-2, with D possibly matching TRBD1 (5 bases). Trimming took 2 bases from V and 8 from J, leaving 21 bases between them. The V gene's germline CDR1 is WSHSY and CDR2 SAAADI. The length of the CDR3 is 16 residues.

This chain connects TRBV13 to TRBJ2-7; D is perhaps TRBD2 (6 bases). Trimming took 4 bases from V and 7 from J, leaving 32 bases between them. Germline CDR1 PRHDT, CDR2 FYEKMQ (reference sequence). The CDR3 loop spans 19 amino acids. The CDR3 region has the DNA TGTGCCAGCAGCTCCGTGGCCGGCGGCGGGACTTTGGGGAGGAAAGAGCAGTACTTC. As protein: CASSSVAGGGTLGRKEQYF.

This sequence joins TRBV6-5 and TRBJ2-7; 9 bases line up with TRBD1. Germline CDR1 is MNHEY and CDR2 is SVGAGI. CDR3 size: 15 residues. The J segment lost 3 bases and the V segment lost 6 bases, leaving 9 bases of the junction unmatched. The CDR3 nucleotides are TGTGCCAGCAGACCAGGGACAGGGAATTACTACGAGCAGTACTTC. This encodes CASRPGTGNYYEQYF.

The chain employs TRBV27 and TRBJ1-2; a weak D match, TRBD1 (5 bases). Germline V gene data show CDR1 as MNHEY and CDR2 as SMNVEV (reference sequence). The CDR3 loop spans 13 amino acids. Trimming removed 6 bases from V and 2 bases from J, with 10 bases in between. The CDR3 DNA sequence: TGTGCCAGCAGGGCGGGGCCCAACTATGGCTACACCTTC. Translated, it gives CASRAGPNYGYTF.

The CDR3: CASTRGTGKYGYTF. The DNA for the CDR3 is TGTGCCAGCACTAGGGGGACAGGGAAATATGGCTACACCTTC. This sequence joins TRBV13 and TRBJ1-2; 9 bases fit TRBD1. V was pared by 7 bases and J by 5 bases, with 8 bases of the junction left unmatched. The CDR3 is 14 amino acids. CDR1 PRHDT and CDR2 FYEKMQ come from the germline V gene (reference sequence).